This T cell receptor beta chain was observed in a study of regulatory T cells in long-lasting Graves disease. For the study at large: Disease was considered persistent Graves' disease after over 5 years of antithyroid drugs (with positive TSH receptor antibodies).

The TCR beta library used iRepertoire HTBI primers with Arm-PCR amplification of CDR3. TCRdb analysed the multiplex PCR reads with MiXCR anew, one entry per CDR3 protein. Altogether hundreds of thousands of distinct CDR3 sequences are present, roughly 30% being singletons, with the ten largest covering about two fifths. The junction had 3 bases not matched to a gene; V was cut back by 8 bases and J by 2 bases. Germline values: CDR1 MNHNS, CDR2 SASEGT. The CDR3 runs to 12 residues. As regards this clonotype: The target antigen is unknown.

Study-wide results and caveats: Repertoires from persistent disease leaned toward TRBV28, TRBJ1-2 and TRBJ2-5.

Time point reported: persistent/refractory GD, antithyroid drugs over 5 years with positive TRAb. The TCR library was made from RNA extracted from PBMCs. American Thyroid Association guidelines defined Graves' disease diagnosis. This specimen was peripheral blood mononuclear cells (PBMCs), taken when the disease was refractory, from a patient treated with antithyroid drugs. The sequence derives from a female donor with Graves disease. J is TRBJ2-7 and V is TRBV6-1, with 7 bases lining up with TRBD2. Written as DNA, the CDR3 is TGTGCCAGCCGAGCGGGGACCTACGAGCAGTACTTC. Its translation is CASRAGTYEQYF.